This T cell receptor beta chain was observed in a study of T cells expressing NK-cell markers. Study conclusions and caveats: Among CD8+ T cells from five or six donors, dominant NKG2C+ clonotypes accounted for about 1.0-7.0%.

Comment on this clonotype: Its antigen remains unidentified.

Looked up from germline, CDR1 is SGHTA and CDR2 is FQGNSA. The CDR3 length is 15 residues. TCRdb derives one entry per CDR3 protein from the 5' RACE reads, leaving out DNA. This table lists some 600,000 distinct CDR3 sequences. Sequenced: blood T cells: a sorted CD56 or NKG2C T cell subset, CD4+ or CD8+ T cells, or bulk PBMC T cells (not recorded which). The receptor comes from a man between 18 and 29 years old in good health. The chain recombines TRBV7-2 with TRBJ2-7; checking the TCRdb D call of TRBD2 is not possible without DNA. CDR3 sequence reads: CASSLIGPSGYEQYF.